This TCR beta chain was profiled in a study of CXCR3-negative and CXCR3-positive naive CD8 T cells. General study results and limits: Researchers report that CXCR3-positive naive cells carry more hydrophobic TRB CDR3s than CXCR3-negative naive cells. CD5 surface expression was similar among naive subsets, and TCR strength was estimated by inference from TRB CDR3 properties.

The CDR3 runs to 12 residues. The germline V gene has CDR1 SGHVS and CDR2 FQNEAQ. Remarks on this clonotype: Antigen unknown.

cDNA libraries for TRB were generated by 5' RACE incorporating UMI labels. TCRdb reprocessed the 5' RACE reads; each CDR3 protein has one entry and no DNA is given. This repertoire includes around 60,000 distinct CDR3 sequences. Input material: naive CXCR3+ CD8+ T cells from blood. Described subset: CD45RO-CCR7+CD27+CD95- naive CD8+ T cells expressing CXCR3 (TNR3+). This receptor was identified in a human donor in good health. Some clones in this sample may be carry-over from other donors' samples. V is TRBV7-8 and J is TRBJ1-2. The CDR3 region is CASSLDGVGYTF. The variable domain in full, with the rest retrieved from reference TRBV7-8 and TRBJ1-2, is GAGVSQSPRYKVAKRGQDVALRCDPISGHVSLFWYQQALGQGPEFLTYFQNEAQLDKSGLPSDRFFAERPEGSVSTLKIQRTQQEDSAVYLCASSLDGVGYTFGSGTRLTVV.